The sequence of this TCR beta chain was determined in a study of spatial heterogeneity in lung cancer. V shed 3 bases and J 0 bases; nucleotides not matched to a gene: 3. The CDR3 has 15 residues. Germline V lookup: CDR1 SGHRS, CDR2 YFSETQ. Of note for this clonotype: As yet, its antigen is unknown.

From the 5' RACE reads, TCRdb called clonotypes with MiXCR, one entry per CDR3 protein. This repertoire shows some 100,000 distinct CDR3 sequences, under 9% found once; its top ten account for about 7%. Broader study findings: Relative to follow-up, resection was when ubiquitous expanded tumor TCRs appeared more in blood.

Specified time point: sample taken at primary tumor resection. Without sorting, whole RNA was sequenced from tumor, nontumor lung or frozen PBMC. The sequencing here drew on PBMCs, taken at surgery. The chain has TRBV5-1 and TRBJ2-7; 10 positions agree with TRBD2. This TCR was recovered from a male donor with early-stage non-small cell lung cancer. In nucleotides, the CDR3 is TGCGCCAGCAGCTCCGGGACTAGCGCCTCCTACGAGCAGTACTTC. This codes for CASSSGTSASYEQYF.